Below are 6 T cell receptor beta chains sequenced from a single sample in a study of blood T cell repertoires in COVID-19. The protocol was immunoSEQ multiplex PCR, while the TCRdb copy is restricted to in-frame clones and leaves out a portion. This repertoire shows roughly 150,000 clones, 79% found once; its top ten account for around 8%. Sequencing used peripheral blood. The source is a woman in her sixties or seventies with COVID-19, enrolled during active disease.

CDR3 sequence: CASSLWDSTNTEAFF. The CDR3 DNA follows: TGTGCCAGCAGTTTATGGGACAGCACGAACACTGAAGCTTTCTTT. The genes are TRBV28 and TRBJ1-1; perhaps TRBD1 as D (6 bases). Trimming took off 0 bases at V and 1 base at J, with 9 bases between the two ends. This CDR3 contains 15 residues. The germline V gene encodes CDR1 MDHEN and CDR2 SYDVKM.

This clone was seen at least ten times. The V gene is TRBV28, the J gene TRBJ1-1; D possibly corresponds to TRBD1 (6 bases). Trimming shortened V by 1 base and J by 0 bases, and 12 bases separated the two germline ends. CDR1 MDHEN and CDR2 SYDVKM come from the germline V gene. This CDR3 contains 16 residues. CDR3 nucleotide sequence: TGTGCCAGCAGTTTATTGGGGGCAGGAGTGAACACTGAAGCTTTCTTT. Protein product: CASSLLGAGVNTEAFF.

This chain uses TRBV4-2 with TRBJ2-1; D is undetermined. V lost 0 bases and J 5 bases, leaving 8 bases between the germline ends. The germline V gene encodes CDR1 LGHNA and CDR2 YNFKEQ. This CDR3 has 14 residues. CDR3 residues: CASSQDRSNNEQFF. The CDR3 DNA reads as TGTGCCAGCAGCCAAGATAGGAGTAACAATGAGCAGTTCTTC.

This rearrangement joins TRBV9 to TRBJ1-2; the D gene is possibly TRBD1 (6 bases). The V end lost 4 bases, the J end lost 4 bases, and 17 bases lay between the germline ends. The CDR3 spans 15 residues. Germline V CDR1 and CDR2: SGDLS, YYNGEE. Here the CDR3 reads CASSPGGGRGYGYTF. CDR3 coding DNA: TGTGCCAGCAGCCCAGGTGGGGGCCGGGGCTATGGCTACACCTTC.

The chain employs TRBV3-1 (or the pseudogene TRBV3-2) and TRBJ1-2; 8 positions agree with TRBD1. Germline lookup yields CDR1 LGHDT and CDR2 YNNKEL (reference sequence). CDR3 size: 14 residues. The ends lost 6 bases at V and 8 bases at J; junction bases unmatched: 11. In nucleotides, the CDR3 is TGTGCCAGCAGGTTAACGTCAGGGGGCGGAGGCTACACCTTC. It encodes CASRLTSGGGGYTF.

This clone was recorded many times. The genes are TRBV14 and TRBJ2-7; TRBD2 might be the D (5 bases). V lost 4 bases and J 7 bases, leaving 17 bases between the germline ends. Germline lookup yields CDR1 SGHDN and CDR2 FVKESK. This CDR3 has 14 residues. This CDR3 is CASSPYKAGGEQYF. The CDR3 DNA sequence: TGTGCCAGCAGCCCGTATAAGGCGGGCGGGGAGCAGTACTTC.